Below are 13 T cell receptor beta chains sequenced from a single sample in a study of cytomegalovirus exposure and HLA in healthy donors. 13 Jbeta primers and 60 Vbeta primers were used for the PCR. Here immunoSEQ multiplex PCR was the method, and the copy in TCRdb shows in-frame clones only, minus some. Recorded for this sample: over 200,000 clones. Sequencing was done on a sample of PBMCs. The receptors were sampled from a woman aged 25 to 39 in good health and CMV-seropositive.

This chain connects TRBV9 to TRBJ2-7; D is undetermined. Looked up from germline, CDR1 is SGDLS and CDR2 is YYNGEE. This CDR3 is built from 15 residues. V gave up 0 bases and J gave up 5 bases, with 15 bases separating them. This CDR3 reads CASSVGASATHEQYF. The CDR3 region has the DNA TGTGCCAGCAGCGTAGGGGCGTCAGCCACTCACGAGCAGTACTTC. Combining the CDR3 with reference TRBV9 and TRBJ2-7 gives the whole variable domain DSGVTQTPKHLITATGQRVTLRCSPRSGDLSVYWYQQSLDQGLQFLIQYYNGEERAKGNILERFSAQQFPDLHSELNLSSLELGDSALYFCASSVGASATHEQYFGPGTRLTVT.

V and J are TRBV7-9 and TRBJ1-2; 8 nucleotides line up with TRBD1. J lost 7 bases, V lost 0 bases, and 10 bases had no gene match. The CDR3 is made up of 16 amino acids. Germline values: CDR1 SEHNR, CDR2 FQNEAQ (reference sequence). In nucleotides, the CDR3 is TGTGCCAGCAGCTTAGCGAGTGGTCAGGGGGCGCGTGGCTACACCTTC. This sequence encodes CASSLASGQGARGYTF. Looking up the rest from reference TRBV7-9 and TRBJ1-2 gives the full variable domain: DTGVSQNPRHKITKRGQNVTFRCDPISEHNRLYWYRQTLGQGPEFLTYFQNEAQLEKSRLLSDRFSAERPKGSFSTLEIQRTEQGDSAMYLCASSLASGQGARGYTFGSGTRLTVV.

The chain couples TRBV6-5 to TRBJ1-3; TRBD1 is a possible D gene (5 bases). Germline lookup yields CDR1 MNHEY and CDR2 SVGAGI. V lost 4 bases and J 3 bases, leaving 13 bases between the germline ends. This CDR3 comprises 15 residues. For the CDR3, the DNA is TGTGCCAGCAGTTCGGGGGGGTCATTTGGAAACACCATATATTTT. This translates into CASSSGGSFGNTIYF.

J is TRBJ1-1 and V is TRBV10-2, with TRBD1 matching over 7 bases. This CDR3 comprises 13 residues. CDR1 is WSHSY, CDR2 SAAADI, per germline. V was clipped by 8 bases and J by 1 base; unmatched bases: 4. The CDR3 DNA sequence: TGCGCCAGCGGGGGGACAGAGAACACTGAAGCTTTCTTT. Translated, it gives CASGGTENTEAFF.

The rearrangement joins TRBV10-3 to TRBJ2-2, with TRBD2 matching 10 bases. With 9 bases clipped from V and 6 bases from J, the junction kept 7 bases outside the gene matches. This CDR3 spans 14 amino acids. Germline CDR1 is ENHRY and CDR2 is SYGVKD. This CDR3 reads CAILTSGDAGELFF. The CDR3 region has the DNA TGTGCCATTTTAACTAGCGGGGACGCCGGGGAGCTGTTTTTT.

The chain links TRBV10-3 to TRBJ2-5; 8 positions match TRBD2. Trimming cost V 6 bases and J 5 bases; bases outside gene matches: 8. CDR3 length: 14 amino acids. Germline loops: CDR1 ENHRY, CDR2 SYGVKD. The CDR3 DNA reads as TGTGCCATCAGCTCCGGGACTAGAACGGAGACCCAGTACTTC. Its translation: CAISSGTRTETQYF.

The rearrangement joins TRBV2 to TRBJ1-2; the match to TRBD1 covers 7 bases. V lost 4 bases and J lost 3; bases outside the gene matches: 2. Germline CDR1 reads SNHLY; CDR2 reads FYNNEI. This CDR3 spans 13 amino acids. DNA of the CDR3: TGTGCCAGCAGTGCCCAGGGGGACTATGGCTACACCTTC. This encodes CASSAQGDYGYTF.

The chain uses TRBV19 and TRBJ2-1, with 7 bases identical to TRBD2. This CDR3 is built from 14 residues. Germline V gives CDR1 LNHDA, CDR2 SQIVND (reference sequence). Trimming cost V 2 bases and J 4 bases; bases outside gene matches: 2. The CDR3 sequence: CASSITSAYNEQFF. The CDR3 DNA sequence: TGTGCCAGTAGTATAACTAGCGCATACAATGAGCAGTTCTTC.

This rearrangement joins TRBV4-3 to TRBJ2-5; 10 positions match TRBD2. After removal of 1 base from V and 4 bases from J, the junction contained 9 bases not matched to a gene. Germline CDR1 reads LGHNA; CDR2 reads YSLEER. This CDR3 is 17 amino acids long. Here the CDR3 DNA reads TGCGCCAGCAGCCAAGCAGCGGGAGGGCCCTCGGGAGAGACCCAGTACTTC. It yields the protein CASSQAAGGPSGETQYF.

V and J are TRBV19 and TRBJ2-1; D unclear. Germline values: CDR1 LNHDA, CDR2 SQIVND (reference sequence). CDR3 length: 12 residues. This CDR3 is CASQAPQRGQFF. Here the CDR3 DNA reads TGTGCTTCCCAAGCCCCACAACGAGGGCAGTTCTTC.

The chain joins TRBV2 to TRBJ2-5; TRBD2 agrees at 8 bases. The CDR3 length is 13 residues. Trimming cost V 11 bases and J 5 bases; bases outside gene matches: 10. From germline, CDR1 is SNHLY and CDR2 FYNNEI. The CDR3 DNA reads as TGTGCCGTACAGAGCGGGAGTGGCGAGACCCAGTACTTC. This codes for CAVQSGSGETQYF.

The J gene is TRBJ1-3, the V gene TRBV18, with D perhaps matching TRBD1 (5 bases). The germline gives CDR1 KGHSH, CDR2 LQKENI. V shed 3 bases and J shed 2 bases, with 8 bases lying between them. The CDR3 is 14 amino acids. Here the CDR3 DNA reads TGTGCCAGCTCACCCGCGACAGCTGGAAACACCATATATTTT. Amino acid sequence: CASSPATAGNTIYF.

The chain links TRBV19 to TRBJ2-7, with 9 bases aligning to TRBD1. Germline V gene sequence: CDR1 LNHDA, CDR2 SQIVND (reference sequence). The CDR3 contains 13 residues. J lost 5 bases, V lost 5 bases, and 4 bases had no gene match. CDR3 amino acids: CASSSDRGDEQYF. In DNA, the CDR3 is TGTGCCAGTAGTTCTGACAGGGGGGACGAGCAGTACTTC.